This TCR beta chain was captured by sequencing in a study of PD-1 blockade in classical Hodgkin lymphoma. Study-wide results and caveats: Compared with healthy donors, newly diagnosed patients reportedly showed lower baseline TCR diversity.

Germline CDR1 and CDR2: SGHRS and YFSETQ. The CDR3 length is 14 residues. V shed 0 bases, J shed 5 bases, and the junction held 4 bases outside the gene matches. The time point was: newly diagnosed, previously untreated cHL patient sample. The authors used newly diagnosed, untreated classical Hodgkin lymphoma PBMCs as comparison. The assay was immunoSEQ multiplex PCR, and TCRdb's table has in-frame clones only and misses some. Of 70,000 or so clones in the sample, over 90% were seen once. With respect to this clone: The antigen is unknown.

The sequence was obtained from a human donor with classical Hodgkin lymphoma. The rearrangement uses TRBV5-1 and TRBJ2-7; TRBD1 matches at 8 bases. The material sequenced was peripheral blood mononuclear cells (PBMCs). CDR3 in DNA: TGCGCCAGCAGCTTGGATGGACAGGGAAACGAGCAGTACTTC. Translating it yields CASSLDGQGNEQYF.